What follows are 5 T cell receptor beta chains derived from one specimen sequenced in a study of CD8+ T cells in alopecia areata. cDNA reverse transcribed from extracted RNA served as the sequencing template. Assay: immunoSEQ multiplex PCR; the TCRdb copy retains only in-frame clones and omits some. The sample has a few hundred thousand clones, around three fifths seen once. Specimen: CD8+ T cells sorted from blood. The receptors here all came from a human donor in good health.

This clone was seen just once. The gene calls are TRBV5-1 and TRBJ2-1; possible D gene TRBD1, 6 bases. The CDR3 is 16 amino acids. The V gene's germline CDR1 is SGHRS and CDR2 YFSETQ. Trimming left V 4 bases short and J 1 base short, with 15 bases between. CDR3 bases: TGCGCCAGCAGCCCGAATACAGGGTTGTCCTACAATGAGCAGTTCTTC. Translated: CASSPNTGLSYNEQFF.

This clone was observed a few times. V usage is TRBV2 and J usage is TRBJ1-5; possibly TRBD1 for D (6 bases). Germline CDR1 and CDR2: SNHLY and FYNNEI. CDR3 length equals 14 residues. The V gene lost 2 bases and the J gene lost 4 bases, with 9 bases spanning the gap. Here the CDR3 DNA reads TGTGCCAGCAGTGAAAGGACAGCGAATCAGCCCCAGCATTTT. As protein: CASSERTANQPQHF.

Concerning this clone itself: Other DNA sequences within the sample encode an identical CDR3. The chain recombines TRBV15 with TRBJ1-5; TRBD1 aligns across 9 bases. CDR1 is LNHNV, CDR2 YYDKDF, per germline (reference sequence). The CDR3 consists of 13 residues. With 3 bases clipped from V and 7 bases from J, the junction kept 1 base outside the gene matches. CDR3 region: CATSRDRGQPQHF. In DNA, the CDR3 is TGTGCCACCAGCAGGGACAGGGGACAGCCCCAGCATTTT.

This sequence joins TRBV5-1 and TRBJ2-5, with TRBD2 identical over 9 bases. Germline V lookup: CDR1 SGHRS, CDR2 YFSETQ. The CDR3 has 16 residues. The J segment lost 2 bases and the V segment lost 1 base, leaving 6 bases of the junction unmatched. The DNA for the CDR3 is TGCGCCAGCAGCTTGCCTAGCGGGGACCCTCAAGAGACCCAGTACTTC. Protein product: CASSLPSGDPQETQYF.

This clone was recorded a few times. The chain carries TRBV28 and TRBJ2-1; D not certain. The V gene's germline CDR1 is MDHEN and CDR2 SYDVKM. The CDR3 totals 13 residues. Trimming took off 7 bases at V and 1 base at J, with 8 bases between the two ends. CDR3 amino acids: CASNLRSYNEQFF. CDR3 nucleotides: TGTGCCAGCAACCTTCGGTCCTACAATGAGCAGTTCTTC.